What follows are 8 T cell receptor beta chains derived from one specimen sequenced in a study of blood T cell repertoires in COVID-19. Only in-frame clones appear in the TCRdb table, and some are missing; sequencing was by immunoSEQ multiplex PCR. In the table there are under 250,000 clones, approximately 87% of which are singletons. The sequenced sample was peripheral blood. The receptors were sampled from an older woman with active or convalescent COVID-19.

This chain links TRBV5-1 with TRBJ2-1; 9 nucleotides line up with TRBD2. The CDR3 has 14 amino acids. V shed 3 bases and J 5 bases; nucleotides not matched to a gene: 3. Germline V CDR1 and CDR2: SGHRS, YFSETQ. As DNA, the CDR3 is TGCGCCAGCAGCTCGGGACTAGCCAACAATGAGCAGTTCTTC. It codes for CASSSGLANNEQFF.

In its sample, this clone was seen a few times. The DNA for the CDR3 is TGCGCCAGCAGCCCCCGACTCGACAATGAGCAGTTCTTC. Its translation is CASSPRLDNEQFF. The chain recombines TRBV4-1 with TRBJ2-1; D gene unclear. From germline, CDR1 is MGHRA and CDR2 YSYEKL. The CDR3 is made up of 13 amino acids. V lost 4 bases and J 5 bases, leaving 9 bases between the germline ends.

This chain connects TRBV19 to TRBJ1-1; tentative D call: TRBD1 (5 bases). Trimming took 1 base from V and 7 from J, leaving 16 bases between them. Germline V lookup: CDR1 LNHDA, CDR2 SQIVND (reference sequence). This CDR3 has 15 amino acids. CDR3 region: CASSIGWGGIGEAFF. CDR3 DNA sequence: TGTGCCAGTAGTATAGGATGGGGGGGAATCGGTGAAGCTTTCTTT.

The chain uses TRBV4-1 and TRBJ2-5, with TRBD2 identical over 13 bases. The CDR3 is made up of 16 amino acids. Germline lookup yields CDR1 MGHRA and CDR2 YSYEKL. The J segment lost 5 bases and the V segment lost 4 bases, leaving 7 bases of the junction unmatched. The CDR3 nucleotides are TGCGCCAGCAGCCGGACTAGCGGGGGCCCGTGGGAGACCCAGTACTTC. The encoded protein is CASSRTSGGPWETQYF.

The rearrangement links TRBV28 to TRBJ1-4, with TRBD1 matching 8 bases. The CDR3 is 14 amino acids. V trimming: 4 bases; J trimming: 8 bases; junction bases outside the gene matches: 6. From germline, CDR1 is MDHEN and CDR2 SYDVKM. CDR3 DNA: TGTGCCAGCAGTTCAGGACAGGGTGTGGAAAAACTGTTTTTT. It encodes CASSSGQGVEKLFF.

The rearrangement uses TRBV9 and TRBJ1-2; 7 bases align to TRBD1. CDR3 length equals 15 residues. Germline lookup yields CDR1 SGDLS and CDR2 YYNGEE. Unmatched junction bases numbered 9, after V lost 0 bases and J lost 7 bases. The CDR3 region has the DNA TGTGCCAGCAGCGTAGTCGATAGGGGGCTTAGTGGCTACACCTTC. Amino acid sequence: CASSVVDRGLSGYTF.

The table lists this clone with a few counts. CDR3 residues: CASSSLEKSGLLKTQYF. DNA of the CDR3: TGTGCCAGCAGCTCTTTAGAAAAATCGGGACTACTAAAGACCCAGTACTTC. This sequence joins TRBV5-6 and TRBJ2-5; TRBD2 matches 7 bases. CDR3 length equals 17 residues. Germline V gene lookup returns CDR1 SGHDT and CDR2 YYEEEE. The trim removed 3 bases at V and 6 bases at J, leaving 17 bases unmatched.

V and J are TRBV28 and TRBJ2-3; TRBD2 agrees at 7 bases. Per the germline V gene, CDR1 is MDHEN and CDR2 is SYDVKM. V shed 2 bases, J shed 4 bases, and the junction held 0 bases outside the gene matches. The CDR3 loop spans 13 amino acids. The chain's CDR3 is CASSLAGADTQYF. DNA of the CDR3: TGTGCCAGCAGTTTAGCGGGAGCAGATACGCAGTATTTT.